This T cell receptor (beta chain) was sequenced during a study of shared clonotypes between healthy human individuals. About the study: Donors, aged 18 to 49, were a couple of women and three men.

V lost 2 bases and J 1 base, leaving 3 bases between the germline ends. The CDR3 loop spans 12 amino acids. CDR1 is SGHKS and CDR2 is YYEKEE in the germline V gene (reference sequence). The repertoire was sequenced with immunoSEQ multiplex PCR; TCRdb's copy has only in-frame clones and lacks some. The sample has 850,000 to 1,100,000 clones; 60% to 80% are singletons. This receptor was identified in a man in his late teens or twenties in good health. Some clones in this sample may be carry-over from other donors' samples. Sequenced material: memory CD4+ T cells from PBMCs. Subset reported: CD45RA-negative fraction. The chain is built from TRBV5-5 and TRBJ1-2, with no clear D. CDR3 bases: TGTGCCAGCAGCTTCAGTAACTATGGCTACACCTTC. Translated: CASSFSNYGYTF.